A single T cell receptor beta chain is shown here with its context. Among ophthalmopathy patients, the Clinical Activity Score reached at least 3, the NOSPECS grade reached at least 4, and duration remained under 3 months. Diagnosis rested on symptoms, serum thyroxine and TRAb, thyroid ultrasound, and orbital computed tomography. This sample is part of a study of T cells in Graves' hyperthyroidism and ophthalmopathy. For the study at large: Peripheral blood was drawn at first diagnosis, prior to all treatment.

Amplified regions were TCR beta CDR3 sequences from RNA transcripts. The HTBI primer set drove a first-round RT-PCR of the TCR CDR3. From the multiplex PCR reads, TCRdb called clonotypes with MiXCR, one entry per CDR3 protein. The sample lists around 350,000 distinct CDR3 sequences, roughly 15% seen once, with approximately 19% in the top ten. Germline-derived CDR1 and CDR2 are SGDLS and YYNGEE. V lost 0 bases and J 4 bases, leaving 13 bases between the germline ends. The CDR3 is 15 residues long. The TCR sequence derives from a woman aged 55-69 years with Graves' ophthalmopathy. The rearrangement joins TRBV9 to TRBJ1-2, with D tentatively TRBD1 (6 bases). The sample consisted of blood. The CDR3 nucleotides are TGTGCCAGCAGCGTAGTGAACGGGGGCGGCTATGGCTACACCTTC. Protein product: CASSVVNGGGYGYTF.